This T cell receptor (beta chain) is from a study of radiotherapy plus CTLA-4 blockade in lung cancer. The CDR3 covers 14 residues. Germline lookup yields CDR1 ENHRY and CDR2 SYGVKD. The V end lost 5 bases, the J end lost 10 bases, and 15 bases lay between the germline ends. Clones were sequenced by immunoSEQ multiplex PCR, and TCRdb holds only the in-frame ones, with some missing. The sample has about 49,000 clones; less than 85% are singletons. This chain joins TRBV10-3 and TRBJ1-6; D possibly corresponds to TRBD1 (6 bases). The TCR was taken from a human donor with non-small cell lung cancer who had stable disease on radiotherapy plus ipilimumab. The source was peripheral blood, collected from a patient treated with radiotherapy plus ipilimumab. CDR3 region: CAISRDTGRSPLHF. CDR3 in DNA: TGTGCCATCAGTCGGGACACCGGCCGCTCACCCCTCCACTTT.